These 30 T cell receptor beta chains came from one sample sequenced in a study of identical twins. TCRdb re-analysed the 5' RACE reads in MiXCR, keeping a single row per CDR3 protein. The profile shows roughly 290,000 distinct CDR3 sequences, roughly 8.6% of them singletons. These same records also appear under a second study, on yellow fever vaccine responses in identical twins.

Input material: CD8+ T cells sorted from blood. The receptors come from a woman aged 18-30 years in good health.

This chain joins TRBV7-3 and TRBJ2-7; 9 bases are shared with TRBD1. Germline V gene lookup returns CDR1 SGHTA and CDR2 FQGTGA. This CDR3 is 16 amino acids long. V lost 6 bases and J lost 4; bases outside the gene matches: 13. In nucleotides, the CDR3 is TGTGCCAGCAGTACTGGCCTGCCGGGACAGGGTTACGAGCAGTACTTC. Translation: CASSTGLPGQGYEQYF.

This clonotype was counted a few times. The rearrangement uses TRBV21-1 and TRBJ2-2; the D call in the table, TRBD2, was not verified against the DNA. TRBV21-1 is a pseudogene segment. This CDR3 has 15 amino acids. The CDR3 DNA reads TGTGCCAGCAGTTGCTGCGGGCCGAACACCGGGGAGCTGTTTTTT. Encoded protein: CASSCCGPNTGELFF.

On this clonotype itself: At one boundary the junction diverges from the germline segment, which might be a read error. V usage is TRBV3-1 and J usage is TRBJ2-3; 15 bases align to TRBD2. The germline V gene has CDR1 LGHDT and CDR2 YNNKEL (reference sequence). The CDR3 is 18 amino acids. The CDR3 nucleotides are TGTGCCTGCAGCCGCCCGGGACTAGCGGGGGGAAGCACAGATACGCAGTATTTT. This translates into CACSRPGLAGGSTDTQYF.

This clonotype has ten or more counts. The CDR3 DNA follows: TGTGCCACCAGTGACGGAAGAGGGTTTCCCGGGGAGCTGTTTTTT. Its translation is CATSDGRGFPGELFF. The V and J genes are TRBV24-1 and TRBJ2-2, with D maybe TRBD2 (5 bases). Trimming took 4 bases from V and 6 from J, leaving 14 bases between them. From germline, CDR1 is KGHDR and CDR2 SFDVKD. The CDR3 is 15 residues long.

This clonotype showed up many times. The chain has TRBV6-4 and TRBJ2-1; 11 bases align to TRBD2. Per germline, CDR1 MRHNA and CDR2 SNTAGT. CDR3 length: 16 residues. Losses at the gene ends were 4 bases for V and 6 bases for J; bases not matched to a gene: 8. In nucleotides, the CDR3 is TGTGCCAGCAGTGCCGACATAGCGGGAGGGATCAATGAGCAGTTCTTC. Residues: CASSADIAGGINEQFF.

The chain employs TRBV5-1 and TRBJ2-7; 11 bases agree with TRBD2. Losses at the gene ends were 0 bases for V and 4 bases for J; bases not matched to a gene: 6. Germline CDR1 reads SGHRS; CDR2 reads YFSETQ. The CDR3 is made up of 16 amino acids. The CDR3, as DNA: TGCGCCAGCAGCTTGGCAGTCGGGACTAGCGGTTACGAGCAGTACTTC. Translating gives CASSLAVGTSGYEQYF.

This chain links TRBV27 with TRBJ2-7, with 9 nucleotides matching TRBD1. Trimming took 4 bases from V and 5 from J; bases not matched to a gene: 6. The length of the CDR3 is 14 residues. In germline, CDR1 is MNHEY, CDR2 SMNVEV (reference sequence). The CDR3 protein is CASSSGQGLHEQYF. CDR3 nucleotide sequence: TGTGCCAGCAGTTCTGGACAGGGGTTGCACGAGCAGTACTTC.

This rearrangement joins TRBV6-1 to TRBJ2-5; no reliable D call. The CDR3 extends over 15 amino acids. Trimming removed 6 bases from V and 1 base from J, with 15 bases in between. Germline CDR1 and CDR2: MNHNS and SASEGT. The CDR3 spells CASRCRRFLQETQYF. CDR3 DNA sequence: TGTGCCAGCAGATGCCGACGGTTCCTCCAAGAGACCCAGTACTTC.

The CDR3 bases are TGCAGCTATCTGAGTCGAGGAGGGGAGCTGTTTTTT. Its translation: CSYLSRGGELFF. The rearrangement joins TRBV29-1 to TRBJ2-2; D gene uncertain. This CDR3 region has 12 residues. Trimming pared 8 bases from V and 8 bases from J, leaving 15 bases between. CDR1 and CDR2 (germline): SQVTM, ANQGSEA.

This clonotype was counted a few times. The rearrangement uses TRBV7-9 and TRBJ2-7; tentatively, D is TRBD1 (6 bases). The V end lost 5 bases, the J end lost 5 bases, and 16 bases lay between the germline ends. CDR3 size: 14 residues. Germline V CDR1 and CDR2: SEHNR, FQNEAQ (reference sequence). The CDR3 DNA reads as TGTGCCAGCAGCCACAGGGACCTCCCGGACGAGCAGTACTTC. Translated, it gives CASSHRDLPDEQYF.

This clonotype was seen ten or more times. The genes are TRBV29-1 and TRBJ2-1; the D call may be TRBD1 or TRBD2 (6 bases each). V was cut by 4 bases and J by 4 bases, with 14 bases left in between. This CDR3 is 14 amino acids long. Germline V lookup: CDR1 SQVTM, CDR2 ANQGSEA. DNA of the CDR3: TGCAGCGTTGTTGAGGGGGGCCCGTACAATGAGCAGTTCTTC. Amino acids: CSVVEGGPYNEQFF.

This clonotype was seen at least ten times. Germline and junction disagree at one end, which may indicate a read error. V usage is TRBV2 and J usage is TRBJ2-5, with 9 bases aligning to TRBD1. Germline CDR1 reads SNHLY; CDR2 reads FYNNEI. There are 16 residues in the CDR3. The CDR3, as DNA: TGTGCCAGCGGTGACAGGGGGGATCCCAACCGGGAGACCCAGTACTTC. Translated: CASGDRGDPNRETQYF.

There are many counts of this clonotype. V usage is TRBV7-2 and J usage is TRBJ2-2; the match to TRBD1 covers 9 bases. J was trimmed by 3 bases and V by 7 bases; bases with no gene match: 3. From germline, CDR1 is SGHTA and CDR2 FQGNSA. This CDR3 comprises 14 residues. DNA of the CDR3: TGTGCCAGCAAACAGGGGGCGGACACCGGGGAGCTGTTTTTT. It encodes CASKQGADTGELFF.

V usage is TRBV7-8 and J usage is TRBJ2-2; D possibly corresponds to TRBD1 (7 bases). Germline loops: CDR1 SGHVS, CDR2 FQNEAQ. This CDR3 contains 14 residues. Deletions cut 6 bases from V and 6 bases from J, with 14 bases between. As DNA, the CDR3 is TGTGCCAGCAGTGACAGGGAGGTCGCCGGGGAGCTGTTTTTT. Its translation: CASSDREVAGELFF.

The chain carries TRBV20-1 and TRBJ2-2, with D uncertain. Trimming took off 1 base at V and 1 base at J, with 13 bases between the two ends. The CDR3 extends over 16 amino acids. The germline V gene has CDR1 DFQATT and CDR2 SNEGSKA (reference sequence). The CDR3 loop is CSARGDFALNTGELFF. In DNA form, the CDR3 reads TGCAGTGCTAGAGGCGACTTCGCCCTGAACACCGGGGAGCTGTTTTTT.

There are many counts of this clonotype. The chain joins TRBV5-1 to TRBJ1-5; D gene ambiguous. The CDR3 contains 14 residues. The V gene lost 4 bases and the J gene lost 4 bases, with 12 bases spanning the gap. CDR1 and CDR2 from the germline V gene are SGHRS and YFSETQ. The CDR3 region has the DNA TGCGCCAGCAGCCCGGGAGACCTTAATCAGCCCCAGCATTTT. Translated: CASSPGDLNQPQHF.

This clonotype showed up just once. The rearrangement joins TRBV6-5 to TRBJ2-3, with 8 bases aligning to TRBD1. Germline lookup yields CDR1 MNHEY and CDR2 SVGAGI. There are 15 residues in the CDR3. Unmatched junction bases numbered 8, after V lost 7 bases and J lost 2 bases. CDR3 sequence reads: CASNSVGQATDTQYF. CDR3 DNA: TGTGCCAGCAATTCTGTGGGACAGGCCACAGATACGCAGTATTTT.

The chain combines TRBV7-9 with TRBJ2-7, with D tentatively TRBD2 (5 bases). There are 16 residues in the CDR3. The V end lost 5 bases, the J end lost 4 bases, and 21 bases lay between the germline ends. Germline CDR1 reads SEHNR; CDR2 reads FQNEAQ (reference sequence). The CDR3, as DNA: TGTGCCAGCAGCCAATTCAATCTGGGGAGAGGTTACGAGCAGTACTTC. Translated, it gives CASSQFNLGRGYEQYF.

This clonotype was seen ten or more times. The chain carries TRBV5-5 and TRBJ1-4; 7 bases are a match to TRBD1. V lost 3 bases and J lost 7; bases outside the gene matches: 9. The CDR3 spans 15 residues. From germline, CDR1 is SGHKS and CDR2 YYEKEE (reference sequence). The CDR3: CASSSTGQAGEKLFF. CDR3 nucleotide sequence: TGTGCCAGCAGCTCGACAGGACAGGCGGGTGAAAAACTGTTTTTT.

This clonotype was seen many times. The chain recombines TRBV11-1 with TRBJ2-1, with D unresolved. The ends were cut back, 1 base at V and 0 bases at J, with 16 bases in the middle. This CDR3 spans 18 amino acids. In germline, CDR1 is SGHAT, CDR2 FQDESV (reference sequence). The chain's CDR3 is CASSLEFGLKSSYNEQFF. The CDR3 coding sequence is TGTGCCAGCAGCTTAGAGTTCGGGCTGAAAAGCTCCTACAATGAGCAGTTCTTC.

This CDR3 reads CASSFSVTGSTDTQYF. The CDR3 DNA sequence: TGTGCCAGCAGTTTTTCCGTTACGGGTAGCACAGATACGCAGTATTTT. This sequence joins TRBV28 and TRBJ2-3, with D hard to call. CDR3 length: 16 residues. Trimming stripped 3 bases from V and 0 bases from J, with 13 bases between. From germline, CDR1 is MDHEN and CDR2 SYDVKM.

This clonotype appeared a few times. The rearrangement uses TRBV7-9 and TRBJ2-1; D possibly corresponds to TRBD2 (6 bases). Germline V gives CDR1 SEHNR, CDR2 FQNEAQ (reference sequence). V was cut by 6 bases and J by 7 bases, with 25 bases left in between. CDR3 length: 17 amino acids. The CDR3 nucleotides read TGTGCCAGCAGTCTCGGGTGGAGCGGGCCTTCGGATAATGAGCAGTTCTTC. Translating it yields CASSLGWSGPSDNEQFF.

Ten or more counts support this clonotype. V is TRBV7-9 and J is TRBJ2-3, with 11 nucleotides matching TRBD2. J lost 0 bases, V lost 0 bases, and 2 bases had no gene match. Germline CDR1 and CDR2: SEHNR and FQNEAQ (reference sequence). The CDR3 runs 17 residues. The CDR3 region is CASSLAGTSGSTDTQYF. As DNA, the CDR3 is TGTGCCAGCAGCTTAGCCGGGACTAGCGGCAGCACAGATACGCAGTATTTT. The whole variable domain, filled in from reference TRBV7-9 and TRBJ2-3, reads DTGVSQNPRHKITKRGQNVTFRCDPISEHNRLYWYRQTLGQGPEFLTYFQNEAQLEKSRLLSDRFSAERPKGSFSTLEIQRTEQGDSAMYLCASSLAGTSGSTDTQYFGPGTRLTVL.

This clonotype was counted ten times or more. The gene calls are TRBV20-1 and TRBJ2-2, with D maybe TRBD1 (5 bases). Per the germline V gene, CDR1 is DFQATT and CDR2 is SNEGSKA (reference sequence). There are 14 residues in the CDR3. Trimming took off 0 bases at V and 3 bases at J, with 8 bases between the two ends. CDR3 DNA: TGCAGTGCTAGAGATCCACAGGACACCGGGGAGCTGTTTTTT. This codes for CSARDPQDTGELFF.

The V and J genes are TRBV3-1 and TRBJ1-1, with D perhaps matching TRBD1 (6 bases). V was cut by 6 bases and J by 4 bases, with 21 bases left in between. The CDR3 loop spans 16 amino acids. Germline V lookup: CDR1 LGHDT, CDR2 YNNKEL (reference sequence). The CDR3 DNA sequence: TGTGCCAGCAGGACAAATCCGGACAGTTTGATCACTGAAGCTTTCTTT. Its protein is CASRTNPDSLITEAFF.

The chain's CDR3 is CSVEGDPSSGANVLTF. The CDR3 region has the DNA TGCAGCGTTGAAGGGGACCCAAGCTCTGGGGCCAACGTCCTGACTTTC. J is TRBJ2-6 and V is TRBV29-1; D may correspond to TRBD1 or TRBD2 (5 bases each). CDR3 length equals 16 residues. Germline CDR1 is SQVTM and CDR2 is ANQGSEA. V shed 1 base and J shed 0 bases, with 10 bases lying between them.

The CDR3 sequence: CASSSNTGELGETQYF. The CDR3 nucleotides read TGTGCCAGCAGTTCAAATACAGGGGAGTTAGGGGAGACCCAGTACTTC. The chain is built from TRBV27 and TRBJ2-5, with 7 bases matching TRBD1. This CDR3 spans 16 amino acids. With 4 bases clipped from V and 5 bases from J, the junction kept 13 bases outside the gene matches. CDR1 and CDR2 from the germline V gene are MNHEY and SMNVEV (reference sequence).

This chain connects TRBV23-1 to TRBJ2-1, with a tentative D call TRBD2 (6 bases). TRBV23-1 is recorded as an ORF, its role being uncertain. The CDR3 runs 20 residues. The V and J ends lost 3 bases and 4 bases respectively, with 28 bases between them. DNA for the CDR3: TGCGCCAGCAGTCAGCCGACCCTCTCCGGGAGAAGCGGATCGTACAATGAGCAGTTCTTC. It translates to CASSQPTLSGRSGSYNEQFF.

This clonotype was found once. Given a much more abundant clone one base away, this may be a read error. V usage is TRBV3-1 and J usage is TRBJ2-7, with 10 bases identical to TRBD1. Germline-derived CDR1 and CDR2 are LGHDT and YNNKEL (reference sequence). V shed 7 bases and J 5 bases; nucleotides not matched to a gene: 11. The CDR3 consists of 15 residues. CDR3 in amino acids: CASTYTRDRGDEQYF. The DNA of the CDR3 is TGTGCCAGCACCTATACCCGGGACAGGGGTGACGAGCAGTACTTC.

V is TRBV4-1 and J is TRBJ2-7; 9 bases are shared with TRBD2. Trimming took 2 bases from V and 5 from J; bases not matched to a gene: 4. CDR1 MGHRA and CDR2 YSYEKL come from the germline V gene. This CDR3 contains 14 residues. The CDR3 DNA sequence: TGCGCCAGCAGCCAACGACTAGCGGAACACGAGCAGTACTTC. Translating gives CASSQRLAEHEQYF.